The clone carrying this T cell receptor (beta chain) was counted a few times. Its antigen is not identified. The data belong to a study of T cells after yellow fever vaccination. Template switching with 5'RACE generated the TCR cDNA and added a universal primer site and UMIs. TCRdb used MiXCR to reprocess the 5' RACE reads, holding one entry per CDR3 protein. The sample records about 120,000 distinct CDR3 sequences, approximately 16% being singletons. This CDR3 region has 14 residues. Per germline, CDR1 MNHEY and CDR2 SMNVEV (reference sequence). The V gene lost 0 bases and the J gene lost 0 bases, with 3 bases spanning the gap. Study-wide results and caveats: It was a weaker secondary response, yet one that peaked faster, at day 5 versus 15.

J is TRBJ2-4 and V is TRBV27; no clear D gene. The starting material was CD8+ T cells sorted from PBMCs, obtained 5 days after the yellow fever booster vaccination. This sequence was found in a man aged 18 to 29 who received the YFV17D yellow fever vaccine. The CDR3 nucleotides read TGTGCCAGCAGTTTATCCGTAGCCAAAAACATTCAGTACTTC. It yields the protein CASSLSVAKNIQYF.